The clone carrying this TCR beta chain occurred a few times. Its target is unknown. This sample was taken from a study of T cells after yellow fever vaccination. Study background: Preparation of the low-cell-number fractions used SMART-Seq v4 Ultra Low Input. Study-level points and caveats: Boosting was followed by the reappearance of most primary-vaccination clones (96% CD4, more than 70% CD8). Weaker, the secondary response had a peak occurring faster, on day 5 versus 15.

CDR3 length equals 15 residues. V gave up 4 bases and J gave up 4 bases, with 16 bases separating them. Looked up from germline, CDR1 is SNHLY and CDR2 is FYNNEI. Researchers made TCR cDNA using 5'RACE template switching, and this step added a universal primer site and UMIs. A single record per CDR3 protein comes from TCRdb applying MiXCR to the 5' RACE reads. The sample yields hundreds of thousands of distinct CDR3 sequences, roughly an eighth seen once. This sequence joins TRBV2 and TRBJ2-5; the D is unclear. This sample comprised CD4+ T cells sorted from PBMCs, obtained 15 days after the yellow fever booster vaccination. The clonotype was recovered from a man between 18 and 35 years old who received the YFV17D yellow fever vaccine. The CDR3 region is CASSVQGSKGETQYF. CDR3 DNA sequence: TGTGCCAGCAGTGTCCAAGGATCAAAGGGAGAGACCCAGTACTTC.